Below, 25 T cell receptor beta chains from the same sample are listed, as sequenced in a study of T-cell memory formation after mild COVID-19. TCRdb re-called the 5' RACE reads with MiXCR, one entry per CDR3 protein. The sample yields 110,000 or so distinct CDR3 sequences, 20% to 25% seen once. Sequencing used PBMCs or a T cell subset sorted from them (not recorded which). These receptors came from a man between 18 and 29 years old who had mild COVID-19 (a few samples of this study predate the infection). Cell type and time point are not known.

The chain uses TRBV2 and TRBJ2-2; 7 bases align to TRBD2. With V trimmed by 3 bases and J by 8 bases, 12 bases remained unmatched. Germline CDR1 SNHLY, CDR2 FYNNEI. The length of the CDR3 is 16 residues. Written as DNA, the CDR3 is TGTGCCAGCAGTGAGTGGGACTACCGTCGGCGGGGGGAGCTGTTTTTT. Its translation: CASSEWDYRRRGELFF.

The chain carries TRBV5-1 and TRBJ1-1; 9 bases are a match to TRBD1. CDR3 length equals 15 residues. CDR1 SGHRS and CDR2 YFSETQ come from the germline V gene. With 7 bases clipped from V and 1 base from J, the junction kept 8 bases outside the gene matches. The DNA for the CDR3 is TGCGCCAGCGCTCGGGACAGGGTGAGGAACACTGAAGCTTTCTTT. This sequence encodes CASARDRVRNTEAFF.

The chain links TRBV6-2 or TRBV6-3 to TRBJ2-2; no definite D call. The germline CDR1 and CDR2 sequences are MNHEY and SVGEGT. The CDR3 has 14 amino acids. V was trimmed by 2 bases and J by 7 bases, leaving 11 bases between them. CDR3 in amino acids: CASSYGTGFGELFF. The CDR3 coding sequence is TGTGCCAGCAGTTACGGCACCGGGTTCGGGGAGCTGTTTTTT.

The CDR3 DNA reads as TGTGCCACCAGCCGAGGGGGGGTCAATCAGCCCCAGCATTTT. Protein sequence: CATSRGGVNQPQHF. The chain couples TRBV15 to TRBJ1-5; D is perhaps TRBD1 (6 bases). Germline lookup yields CDR1 LNHNV and CDR2 YYDKDF (reference sequence). Trimming took 5 bases from V and 3 from J, leaving 11 bases between them. The length of the CDR3 is 14 residues.

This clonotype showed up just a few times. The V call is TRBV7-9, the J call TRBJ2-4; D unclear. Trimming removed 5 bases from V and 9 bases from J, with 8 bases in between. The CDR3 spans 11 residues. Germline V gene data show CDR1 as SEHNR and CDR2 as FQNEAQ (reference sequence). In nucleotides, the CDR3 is TGTGCCAGCAGCGGCGGACGCATTCAGTACTTC. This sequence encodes CASSGGRIQYF.

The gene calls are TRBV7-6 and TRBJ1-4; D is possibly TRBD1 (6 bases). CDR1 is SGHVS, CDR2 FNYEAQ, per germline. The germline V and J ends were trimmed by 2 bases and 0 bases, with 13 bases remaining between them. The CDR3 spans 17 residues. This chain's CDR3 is CASSLYQGPATNEKLFF. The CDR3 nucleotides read TGTGCCAGCAGCTTATACCAGGGGCCTGCAACTAATGAAAAACTGTTTTTT. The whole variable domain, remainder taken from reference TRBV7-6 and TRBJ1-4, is GAGVSQSPRYKVTKRGQDVALRCDPISGHVSLYWYRQALGQGPEFLTYFNYEAQQDKSGLPNDRFSAERPEGSISTLTIQRTEQRDSAMYRCASSLYQGPATNEKLFFGSGTQLSVL.

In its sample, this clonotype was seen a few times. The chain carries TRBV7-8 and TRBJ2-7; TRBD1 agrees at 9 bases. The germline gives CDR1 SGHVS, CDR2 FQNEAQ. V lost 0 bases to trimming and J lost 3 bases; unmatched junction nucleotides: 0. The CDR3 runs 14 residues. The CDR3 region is CASSLAGQGYEQYF. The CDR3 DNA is TGTGCCAGCAGCTTAGCGGGACAGGGCTACGAGCAGTACTTC.

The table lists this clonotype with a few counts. Here the CDR3 reads CASSGRSSYEQYV. CDR3 coding DNA: TGTGCCAGCTCGGGACGGAGCTCCTACGAGCAGTACGTC. V and J are TRBV18 and TRBJ2-7; D may correspond to TRBD1 or TRBD2 (5 bases each). Germline V CDR1 and CDR2: KGHSH, LQKENI. This CDR3 comprises 13 residues. Trimming cost V 6 bases and J 0 bases, with 9 bases left between them.

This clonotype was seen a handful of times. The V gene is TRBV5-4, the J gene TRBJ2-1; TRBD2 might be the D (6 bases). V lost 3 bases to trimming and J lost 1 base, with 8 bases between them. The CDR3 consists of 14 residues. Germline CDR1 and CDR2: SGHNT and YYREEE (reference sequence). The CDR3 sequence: CASSSGVSYNEQFF. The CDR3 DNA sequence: TGTGCCAGCAGCTCGGGGGTGTCCTACAATGAGCAGTTCTTC.

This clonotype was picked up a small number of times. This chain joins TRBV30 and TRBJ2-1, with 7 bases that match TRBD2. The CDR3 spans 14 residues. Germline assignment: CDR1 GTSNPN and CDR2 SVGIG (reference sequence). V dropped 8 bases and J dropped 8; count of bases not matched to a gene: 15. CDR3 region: CATGGSTPLDEQFF. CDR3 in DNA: TGTGCCACCGGGGGGTCCACCCCTCTCGATGAGCAGTTCTTC.

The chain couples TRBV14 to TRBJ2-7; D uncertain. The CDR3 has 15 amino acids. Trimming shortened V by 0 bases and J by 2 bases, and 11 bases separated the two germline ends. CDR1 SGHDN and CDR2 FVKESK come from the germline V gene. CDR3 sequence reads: CASSQEGDGTYEQYF. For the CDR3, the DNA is TGTGCCAGCAGCCAAGAAGGCGACGGAACCTACGAGCAGTACTTC.

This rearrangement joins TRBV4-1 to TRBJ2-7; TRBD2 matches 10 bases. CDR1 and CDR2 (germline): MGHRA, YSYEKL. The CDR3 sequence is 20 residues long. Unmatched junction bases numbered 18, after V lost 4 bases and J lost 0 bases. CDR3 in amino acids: CASSPDPMVAGGLSSYEQYF. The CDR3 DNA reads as TGCGCCAGCAGCCCAGACCCAATGGTAGCGGGGGGCCTAAGCTCCTACGAGCAGTACTTC.

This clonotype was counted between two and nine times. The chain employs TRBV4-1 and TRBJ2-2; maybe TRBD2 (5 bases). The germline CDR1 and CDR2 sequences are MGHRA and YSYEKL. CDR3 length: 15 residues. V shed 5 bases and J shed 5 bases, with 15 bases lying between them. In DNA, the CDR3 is TGCGCCAGCAGCTGGACGGGAAATCCGACCGGGGAGCTGTTTTTT. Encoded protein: CASSWTGNPTGELFF.

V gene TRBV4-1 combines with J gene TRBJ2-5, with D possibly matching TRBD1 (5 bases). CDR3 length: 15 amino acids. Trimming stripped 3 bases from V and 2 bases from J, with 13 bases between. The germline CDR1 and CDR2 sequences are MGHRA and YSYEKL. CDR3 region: CASSHVQGEQETQYF. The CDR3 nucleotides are TGCGCCAGCAGCCACGTACAAGGGGAACAAGAGACCCAGTACTTC.

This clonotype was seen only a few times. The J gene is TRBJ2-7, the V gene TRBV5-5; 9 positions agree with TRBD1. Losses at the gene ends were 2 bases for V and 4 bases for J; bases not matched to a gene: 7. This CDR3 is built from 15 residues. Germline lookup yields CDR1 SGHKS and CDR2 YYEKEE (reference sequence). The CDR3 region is CASSLLGQGPYEQYF. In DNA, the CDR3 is TGTGCCAGCAGCTTACTAGGACAGGGGCCTTACGAGCAGTACTTC.

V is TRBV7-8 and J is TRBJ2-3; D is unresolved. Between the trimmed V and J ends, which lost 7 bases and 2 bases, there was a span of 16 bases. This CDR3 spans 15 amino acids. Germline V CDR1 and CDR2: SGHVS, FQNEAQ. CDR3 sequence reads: CASNILGYITDTQYF. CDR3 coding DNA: TGTGCCAGCAACATCTTGGGGTACATCACAGATACGCAGTATTTT.

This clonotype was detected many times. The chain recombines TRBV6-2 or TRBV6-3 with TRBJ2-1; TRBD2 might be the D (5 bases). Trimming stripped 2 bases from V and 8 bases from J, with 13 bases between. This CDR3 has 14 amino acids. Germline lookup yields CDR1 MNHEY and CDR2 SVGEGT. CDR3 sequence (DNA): TGTGCCAGCAGTTACCCGGACTTGTTGGATGAGCAGTTCTTC. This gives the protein CASSYPDLLDEQFF.

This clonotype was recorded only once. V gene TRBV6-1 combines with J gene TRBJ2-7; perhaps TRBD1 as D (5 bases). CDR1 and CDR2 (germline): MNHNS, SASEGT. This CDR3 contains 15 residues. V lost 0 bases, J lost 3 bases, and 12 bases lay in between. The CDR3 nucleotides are TGTGCCAGCAGTGAAGCGACGACAGATCTCTACGAGCAGTACTTC. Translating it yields CASSEATTDLYEQYF.

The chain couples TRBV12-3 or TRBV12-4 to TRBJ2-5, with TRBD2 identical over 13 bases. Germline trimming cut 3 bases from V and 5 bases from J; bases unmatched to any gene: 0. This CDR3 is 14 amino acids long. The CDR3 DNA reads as TGTGCCAGCAGTTTGGGACTAGCGGGGGAGACCCAGTACTTC. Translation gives CASSLGLAGETQYF.

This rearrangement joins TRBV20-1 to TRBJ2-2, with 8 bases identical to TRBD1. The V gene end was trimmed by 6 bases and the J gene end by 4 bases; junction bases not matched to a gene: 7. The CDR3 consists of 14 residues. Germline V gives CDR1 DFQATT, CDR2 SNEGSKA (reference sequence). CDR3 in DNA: TGCAGTGCCGTCCGACAGGGGAGCACCGGGGAGCTGTTTTTT. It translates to CSAVRQGSTGELFF.

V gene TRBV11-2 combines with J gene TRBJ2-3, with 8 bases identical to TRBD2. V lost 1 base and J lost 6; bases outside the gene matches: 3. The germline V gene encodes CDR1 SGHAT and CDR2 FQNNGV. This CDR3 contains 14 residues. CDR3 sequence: CASSLVGGADTQYF. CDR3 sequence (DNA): TGTGCCAGCAGCTTAGTCGGGGGGGCGGATACGCAGTATTTT.

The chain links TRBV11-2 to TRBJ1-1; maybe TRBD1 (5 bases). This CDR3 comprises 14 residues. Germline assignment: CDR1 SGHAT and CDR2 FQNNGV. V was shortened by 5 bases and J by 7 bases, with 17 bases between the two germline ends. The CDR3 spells CASSARWGRGEAFF. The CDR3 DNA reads TGTGCCAGCAGCGCGCGGTGGGGGAGAGGTGAAGCTTTCTTT. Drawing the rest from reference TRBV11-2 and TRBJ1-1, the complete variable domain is EAGVAQSPRYKIIEKRQSVAFWCNPISGHATLYWYQQILGQGPKLLIQFQNNGVVDDSQLPKDRFSAERLKGVDSTLKIQPAKLEDSAVYLCASSARWGRGEAFFGQGTRLTVV.

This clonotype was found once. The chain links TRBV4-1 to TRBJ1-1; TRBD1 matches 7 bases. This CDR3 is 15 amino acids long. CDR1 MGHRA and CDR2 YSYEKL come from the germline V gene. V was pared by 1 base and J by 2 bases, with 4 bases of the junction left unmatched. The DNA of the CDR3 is TGCGCCAGCAGCCAAGCAGGGGGGGGAAACACTGAAGCTTTCTTT. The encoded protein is CASSQAGGGNTEAFF.

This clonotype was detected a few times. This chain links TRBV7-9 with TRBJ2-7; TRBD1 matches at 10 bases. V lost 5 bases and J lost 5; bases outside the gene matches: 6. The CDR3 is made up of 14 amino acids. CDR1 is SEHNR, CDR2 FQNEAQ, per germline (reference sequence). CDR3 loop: CASSQTGGLNEQYF. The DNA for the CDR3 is TGTGCCAGCAGCCAGACAGGGGGCCTTAACGAGCAGTACTTC. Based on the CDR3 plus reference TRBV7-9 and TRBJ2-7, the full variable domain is DTGVSQNPRHKITKRGQNVTFRCDPISEHNRLYWYRQTLGQGPEFLTYFQNEAQLEKSRLLSDRFSAERPKGSFSTLEIQRTEQGDSAMYLCASSQTGGLNEQYFGPGTRLTVT.

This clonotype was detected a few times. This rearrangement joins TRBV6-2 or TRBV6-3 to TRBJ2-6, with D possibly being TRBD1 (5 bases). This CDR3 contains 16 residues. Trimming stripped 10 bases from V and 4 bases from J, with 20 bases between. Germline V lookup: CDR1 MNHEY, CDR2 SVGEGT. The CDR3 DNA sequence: TGTGCCACCAAGAGGAAGGGGCAGCTCGGGGCCAACGTCCTGACTTTC. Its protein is CATKRKGQLGANVLTF.